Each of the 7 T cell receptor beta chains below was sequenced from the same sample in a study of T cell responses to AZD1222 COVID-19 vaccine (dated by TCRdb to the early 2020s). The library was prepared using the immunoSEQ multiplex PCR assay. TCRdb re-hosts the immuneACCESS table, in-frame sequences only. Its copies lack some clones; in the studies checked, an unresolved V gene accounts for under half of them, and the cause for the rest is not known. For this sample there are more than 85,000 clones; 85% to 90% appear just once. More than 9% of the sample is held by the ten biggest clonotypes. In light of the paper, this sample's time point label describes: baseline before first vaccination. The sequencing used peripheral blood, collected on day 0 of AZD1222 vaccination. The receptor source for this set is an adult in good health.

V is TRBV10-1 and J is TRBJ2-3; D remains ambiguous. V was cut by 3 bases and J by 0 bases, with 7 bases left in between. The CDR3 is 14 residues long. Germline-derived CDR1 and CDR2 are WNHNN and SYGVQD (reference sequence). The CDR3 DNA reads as TGCGCCAGCAGTGACCCTCCTAGCACAGATACGCAGTATTTT. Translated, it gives CASSDPPSTDTQYF.

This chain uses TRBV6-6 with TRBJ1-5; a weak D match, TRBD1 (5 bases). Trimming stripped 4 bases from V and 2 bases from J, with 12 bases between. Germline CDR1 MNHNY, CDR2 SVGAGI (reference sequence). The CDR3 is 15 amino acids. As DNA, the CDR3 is TGTGCCAGCAGTTTCGGATGGGACGGCAATCAGCCCCAGCATTTT. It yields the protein CASSFGWDGNQPQHF.

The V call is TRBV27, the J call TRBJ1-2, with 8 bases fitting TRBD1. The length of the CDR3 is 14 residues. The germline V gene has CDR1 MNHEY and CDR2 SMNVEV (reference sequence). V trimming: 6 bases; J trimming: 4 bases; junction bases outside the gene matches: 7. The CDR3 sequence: CASRPTGVRYGYTF. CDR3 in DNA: TGTGCCAGCAGGCCGACAGGGGTCCGCTATGGCTACACCTTC.

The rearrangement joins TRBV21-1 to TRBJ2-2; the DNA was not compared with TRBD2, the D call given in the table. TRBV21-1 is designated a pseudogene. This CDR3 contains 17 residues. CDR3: CASSKALARLVTGELFF. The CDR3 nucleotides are TGTGCCAGCAGCAAAGCGCTAGCGCGACTGGTAACCGGGGAGCTGTTTTTT.

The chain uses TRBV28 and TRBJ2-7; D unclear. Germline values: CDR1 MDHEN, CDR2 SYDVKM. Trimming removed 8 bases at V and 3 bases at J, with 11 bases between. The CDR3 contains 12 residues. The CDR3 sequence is CASFTTHYEQYF. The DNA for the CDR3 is TGTGCCAGCTTTACAACCCACTACGAGCAGTACTTC.

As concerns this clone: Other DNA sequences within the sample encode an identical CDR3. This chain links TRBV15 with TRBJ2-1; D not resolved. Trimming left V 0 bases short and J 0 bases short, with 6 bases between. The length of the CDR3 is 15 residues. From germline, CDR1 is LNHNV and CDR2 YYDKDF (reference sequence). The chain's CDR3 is CATSRDRGSYNEQFF. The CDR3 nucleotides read TGTGCCACCAGCAGAGATCGAGGCTCCTACAATGAGCAGTTCTTC.

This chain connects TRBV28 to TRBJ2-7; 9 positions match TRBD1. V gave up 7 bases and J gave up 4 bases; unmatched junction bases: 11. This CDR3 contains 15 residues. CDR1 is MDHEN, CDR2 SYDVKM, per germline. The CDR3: CASKDAGTGRYEQYF. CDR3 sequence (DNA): TGTGCCAGCAAAGATGCCGGGACAGGGAGGTACGAGCAGTACTTC.